This TCR beta chain emerged from a study of early T cells in non-severe SARS-CoV-2 infection. Overall study: Bulk RNA from unsorted whole blood was sequenced; chains were unpaired.

Comment on this clonotype: Antigen: not known.

Researchers attached unique molecular identifiers to individual cDNA molecules. TCRdb re-derived calls from the 5' RACE reads in MiXCR, one entry per CDR3 protein. The sample has about 61,000 distinct CDR3 sequences; about 11% are singletons. Study-level points and caveats: Database matching using VDJdb favored anti-spike CD8 responses, with private and CD4 specificities left missing.

V lost 6 bases and J lost 0, with 12 bases in between. The CDR3 totals 15 residues. Germline CDR1 is SNHLY and CDR2 is FYNNEI. The source was whole blood, collected at baseline. The sequence was collected from an adult who was a healthcare worker with PCR-confirmed SARS-CoV-2 infection or an uninfected control (not recorded which). The donor label of this sample is uncertain. The V call is TRBV2, the J call TRBJ1-5; D is undetermined. In DNA, the CDR3 is TGTGCCAGCAGCGGATCGACACCTAGCAATCAGCCCCAGCATTTT. Residues: CASSGSTPSNQPQHF.